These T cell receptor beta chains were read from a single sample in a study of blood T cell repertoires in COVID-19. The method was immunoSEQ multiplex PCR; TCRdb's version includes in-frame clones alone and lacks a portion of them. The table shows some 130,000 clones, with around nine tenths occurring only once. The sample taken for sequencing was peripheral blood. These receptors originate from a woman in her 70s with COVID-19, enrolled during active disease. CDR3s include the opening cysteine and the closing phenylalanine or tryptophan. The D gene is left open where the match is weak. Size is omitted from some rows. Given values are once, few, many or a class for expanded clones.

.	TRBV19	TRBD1	CASSFGQGVNTEAFF
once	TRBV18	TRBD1	CASSSDRGLYEQYF
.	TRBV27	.	CASSLGGGGGSGYTF
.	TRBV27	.	CASSNYYEQYF
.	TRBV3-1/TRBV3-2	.	CASSPQGREQYF
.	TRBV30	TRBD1	CAWSRQGVRNTIYF
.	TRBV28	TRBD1	CASSLDRVDNQPQHF
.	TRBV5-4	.	CASSGIRGRGSEQYF
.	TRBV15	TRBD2	CATSRGTSGSYEQYF
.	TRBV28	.	CATATGFEKLFF
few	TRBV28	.	CASSLWPGHKGGELFF
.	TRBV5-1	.	CASYEGGSSGANVLTF
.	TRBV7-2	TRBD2	CASSPRLAGGGTDTQYF
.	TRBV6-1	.	CASSEVGLGVGDGELFF
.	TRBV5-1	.	CASSLEDDSYTEAFF
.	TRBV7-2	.	CASSLERTLDEQFF
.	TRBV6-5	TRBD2	CASSSPAASGINEQFF
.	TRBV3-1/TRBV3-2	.	CASSYLVTRDEQYF
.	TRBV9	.	CASSVGGSSYEQYF
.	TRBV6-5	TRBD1	CASRSTGAGGYTF
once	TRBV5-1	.	CASSEQGSGNTIYF
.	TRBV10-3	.	CAITRGGPYTEAFF
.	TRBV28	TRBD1	CASSSGTGRNQPQHF